The clone carrying this TCR beta chain appeared once. This sample stems from a study of blood T cell repertoires in COVID-19. Turning to the study itself: COVID-19 samples from acute and convalescent phases originated in the United States, Italy and Spain. Sources were T cells, B-cell-depleted T cells, or PBMCs; the material itself was cDNA or gDNA.

Followed longitudinally, the Seattle patients had been enrolled during active infection. Authors' analysis steps: Estimation of nucleated cell counts was performed using reference gene primer amplification. Clones were sequenced by immunoSEQ multiplex PCR, and TCRdb holds only the in-frame ones, with some missing. V and J calls and clone size come straight from that table; D and trimming were deduced from the DNA. In the table there are tens of thousands of clones, roughly four fifths of which are singletons. V shed 0 bases and J 1 base; nucleotides not matched to a gene: 2. This CDR3 comprises 16 residues. Per the germline V gene, CDR1 is SGHDT and CDR2 is YYEEEE.

The V and J genes are TRBV5-6 and TRBJ2-3, with 10 bases that match TRBD1. The material sequenced was peripheral blood. This TCR was sampled from a man in his 70s with COVID-19, enrolled during active disease. The CDR3 loop is CASSLGGTGGTDTQYF. The CDR3 DNA reads as TGTGCCAGCAGCTTGGGTGGGACAGGGGGCACAGATACGCAGTATTTT.